This T cell receptor beta chain stems from a study of blood T cell repertoires in COVID-19. The sample holds a few counts of this clone. Germline loops: CDR1 LGHDT, CDR2 YNNKEL (reference sequence). Trimming removed 1 base from V and 4 bases from J, with 7 bases in between. The CDR3 sequence is 14 residues long. Clones were read by immunoSEQ multiplex PCR, and TCRdb kept only the in-frame ones, dropping some. The sample shows some 530,000 clones, 75% to 90% of them seen only once. The receptor was isolated from a human donor in a cohort sampled during active COVID-19. Sequenced: peripheral blood. The chain links TRBV3-1 (or the pseudogene TRBV3-2) to TRBJ2-2; D ambiguous. The CDR3 protein is CASSQAASTGELFF. In DNA form, the CDR3 reads TGTGCCAGCAGCCAAGCAGCGTCCACCGGGGAGCTGTTTTTT.